The 5 T cell receptor beta chains below were found in one sample sequenced in a study of blood T cell repertoires in COVID-19. Only in-frame clones appear in the TCRdb table, and some are missing; sequencing was by immunoSEQ multiplex PCR. The table shows approximately 210,000 clones, with around 87% occurring only once. Sample: PBMCs or T cells enriched from blood (not recorded which). These receptors were taken from a young man in a cohort exposed to, infected with or recovered from COVID-19 (not recorded which).

J is TRBJ2-5 and V is TRBV6-5, with 7 bases that match TRBD2. Per germline, CDR1 MNHEY and CDR2 SVGAGI. This CDR3 is 12 amino acids long. V shed 9 bases, J shed 5 bases, and the junction held 6 bases outside the gene matches. CDR3 bases: TGTGCCAGTCGAGGGAGGGTGGAGACCCAGTACTTC. Amino acid sequence: CASRGRVETQYF.

This chain links TRBV5-4 with TRBJ1-6; D is perhaps TRBD1 (5 bases). The V end lost 0 bases, the J end lost 7 bases, and 8 bases lay between the germline ends. Looked up from germline, CDR1 is SGHNT and CDR2 is YYREEE (reference sequence). The CDR3 loop spans 14 amino acids. The CDR3 sequence is CASSLGQWNSPLHF. CDR3 nucleotides: TGTGCCAGCAGCTTGGGACAGTGGAATTCACCCCTCCACTTT.

The CDR3 sequence: CASSQVADTSWDTEAFF. The DNA of the CDR3 is TGTGCCAGCAGCCAAGTAGCGGACACTTCTTGGGACACTGAAGCTTTCTTT. The chain has TRBV2 and TRBJ1-1, with D possibly being TRBD1 (5 bases). From germline, CDR1 is SNHLY and CDR2 FYNNEI. The length of the CDR3 is 17 residues. V lost 6 bases and J 3 bases, leaving 23 bases between the germline ends.

V usage is TRBV29-1 and J usage is TRBJ2-1, with D perhaps matching TRBD1 (6 bases). V lost 0 bases and J lost 10, with 16 bases in between. The germline CDR1 and CDR2 sequences are SQVTM and ANQGSEA. This CDR3 is built from 14 residues. The CDR3 region has the DNA TGCAGCGTTGAAGAGACCCGAGAGGGGGTGGAGCAGTTCTTC. Encoded protein: CSVEETREGVEQFF.

The chain combines TRBV18 with TRBJ2-7; 10 bases are a match to TRBD2. Germline trimming cut 6 bases from V and 1 base from J; bases unmatched to any gene: 6. Germline V gene sequence: CDR1 KGHSH, CDR2 LQKENI. The CDR3 runs 15 residues. The CDR3 DNA is TGTGCCAGCTCCGAAACTAGCGGGACGTCCTACGAGCAGTACTTC. Protein: CASSETSGTSYEQYF.